This TCR beta chain is drawn from a study of graft-versus-host responses after intestinal transplantation. For the study at large: For around 3 years after anti-thymocyte globulin induction, all recipients took tacrolimus and steroids.

The CDR3 is made up of 19 amino acids. V lost 5 bases, J lost 0 bases, and 23 bases lay in between. The V gene's germline CDR1 is MDHEN and CDR2 SYDVKM. Turning to this clone: Its antigen is currently unknown.

Measured with immunoSEQ multiplex PCR; TCRdb has only the in-frame clones, and not every one. The sample contains over 45,000 clones, roughly 90% of which appear only once. This sequence was found in a human donor who was the organ donor for an intestinal transplant. Here the sequenced sample was unstimulated CD4+ T cells sorted from spleen or lymph node cells, taken before transplant. The chain is built from TRBV28 and TRBJ1-5; a possible D gene is TRBD1 (5 bases). The CDR3 nucleotides read TGTGCCAGCAGTCCCACCCCGGGCAGGGATGGGTCTAGCAATCAGCCCCAGCATTTT. This sequence encodes CASSPTPGRDGSSNQPQHF.